The T cell receptor (beta chain) described here comes from a study of neurological immune-mediated disorders. Among the participants, healthy controls were blood bank volunteers in Maryland, USA. A 10-nucleotide random UMI tagged transcripts in template-switch 5'RACE cDNA synthesis. A single record per CDR3 protein comes from TCRdb applying MiXCR to the 5' RACE reads. The sample lists more than 50,000 distinct CDR3 sequences; roughly 10% were seen once. The sequencing sample was made of PBMCs. The sequence was obtained from a man aged 55-75 years in good health.

The DNA for the CDR3 is TGTGCCAGCAGCTTAGTGACAGGGGCCTTGGACAATGAGCAGTTCTTC. Amino acids: CASSLVTGALDNEQFF. The chain uses TRBV7-2 and TRBJ2-1; TRBD1 matches 8 bases. The length of the CDR3 is 16 residues. V was pared by 1 base and J by 5 bases, with 7 bases of the junction left unmatched. CDR1 is SGHTA, CDR2 FQGNSA, per germline.